This T cell receptor beta chain was retrieved from a study of post-analysis software for immune sequencing data. Whole-study context: Included courses were relapsing-remitting and secondary progressive multiple sclerosis; progressive-relapsing multiple sclerosis was also included. Study-wide results and limits: Batch-mates among the samples co-clustered strongly by F measure. A handful of TRBV segments appeared more often in patients than in controls, and TRBV5-6, TRBV5-1 and TRBV20-1 were among these.

With respect to this clonotype: Its antigen is unknown.

The V end lost 4 bases, the J end lost 10 bases, and 17 bases lay between the germline ends. CDR3 length: 13 amino acids. CDR1 and CDR2 (germline): MNHEY, SVGAGI. Incorporated into the TCR beta cDNA libraries were unique molecular identifiers, which served to reduce PCR and sequencing biases. Approximately 500,000 cDNA molecules were obtained from approximately 0.91 to 9.4 million T cells. Using its own MiXCR run on the PCR reads, TCRdb lists one record per CDR3 protein. The repertoire holds about 800,000 distinct CDR3 sequences, with approximately 30% as singletons. The chain links TRBV6-5 to TRBJ2-7, with unresolved D. The sample was blood. This TCR was recovered from a girl between 10 and 17 years old with multiple sclerosis. The CDR3 nucleotides read TGTGCCAGCAGTTGCGATTGGGGAACCGACCAGTACTTC. It codes for CASSCDWGTDQYF.